This passage covers 6 T cell receptor beta chains from one sample sequenced in a study of blood T cell repertoires in COVID-19. TCRdb's table, derived via immunoSEQ multiplex PCR, lists solely in-frame clones and lacks some. The repertoire holds tens of thousands of clones, with around nine tenths as singletons. The specimen was peripheral blood. The origin of the receptors is a man between 60 and 70 years old with acute or convalescent COVID-19.

The rearrangement joins TRBV2 to TRBJ2-3, with TRBD2 identical over 9 bases. The CDR3 spans 14 residues. J was trimmed by 3 bases and V by 8 bases; bases with no gene match: 6. Germline V gene data show CDR1 as SNHLY and CDR2 as FYNNEI. CDR3 loop: CASLLLAGTDTQYF. DNA of the CDR3: TGTGCCAGCCTACTTCTAGCGGGAACAGATACGCAGTATTTT.

The J gene is TRBJ2-2, the V gene TRBV5-5; TRBD2 matches 7 bases. Unmatched junction bases numbered 7, after V lost 1 base and J lost 4 bases. The CDR3 covers 16 residues. The germline V gene has CDR1 SGHKS and CDR2 YYEKEE (reference sequence). For the CDR3, the DNA is TGTGCCAGCAGCTTGCCGGGGGGATCGGGCACCGGGGAGCTGTTTTTT. Protein: CASSLPGGSGTGELFF.

This clone was seen just once. The CDR3 loop is CASRQADLLNSPLHF. The CDR3 DNA is TGTGCCAGCAGACAGGCTGACCTTTTAAATTCACCCCTCCACTTT. This chain links TRBV6-5 with TRBJ1-6; tentatively, D is TRBD1 (5 bases). The CDR3 extends over 15 amino acids. Trimming removed 6 bases from V and 7 bases from J, with 16 bases in between. Germline CDR1 MNHEY, CDR2 SVGAGI.

The rearrangement links TRBV29-1 to TRBJ2-4, with 10 bases aligning to TRBD2. The V gene's germline CDR1 is SQVTM and CDR2 ANQGSEA. Unmatched junction bases numbered 13, after V lost 4 bases and J lost 7 bases. The CDR3 has 16 amino acids. CDR3 sequence (DNA): TGCAGCGTTGTTTCGAGCGGGAGGGCCAACGTGAACATTCAGTACTTC. It codes for CSVVSSGRANVNIQYF.

The chain links TRBV4-1 to TRBJ2-7; 7 bases align to TRBD2. This CDR3 is built from 17 residues. The J segment lost 2 bases and the V segment lost 2 bases, leaving 12 bases of the junction unmatched. Germline V gives CDR1 MGHRA, CDR2 YSYEKL. CDR3 sequence: CASSQMGLTVYPYEQYF. The CDR3 DNA reads TGCGCCAGCAGCCAAATGGGACTAACAGTCTACCCCTACGAGCAGTACTTC.

The count of this clone is one. The chain uses TRBV19 and TRBJ1-1; D gene ambiguous. Trimming pared 7 bases from V and 2 bases from J, leaving 11 bases between. CDR1 and CDR2 (germline): LNHDA, SQIVND (reference sequence). This CDR3 region has 13 residues. CDR3 protein: CASITAANTEAFF. The CDR3 nucleotides are TGTGCCAGTATTACGGCGGCAAACACTGAAGCTTTCTTT. The variable domain in full, with the rest retrieved from reference TRBV19 and TRBJ1-1, is DGGITQSPKYLFRKEGQNVTLSCEQNLNHDAMYWYRQDPGQGLRLIYYSQIVNDFQKGDIAEGYSVSREKKESFPLTVTSAQKNPTAFYLCASITAANTEAFFGQGTRLTVV.